This TCR beta chain was captured by sequencing in a study of cytomegalovirus exposure and HLA in healthy donors. The overall study: Assignment to the Caucasian-associated ancestry cluster applied to over 70% of the approximately 400 genotyped donors. Findings and caveats of the study: Investigators reported 150 to 200 TCR beta chains as tied to cytomegalovirus. Analysis was carried out at a later point, and it linked a missense DCLRE1C variant to TCR beta V- and J-gene trimming. Productive rates of about 87% or about 30% were seen for most TCR beta V segments in an earlier analysis.

With respect to this clone: Its target is not known.

Primers included in the PCR were 60 Vbeta and 13 Jbeta primers. Sequencing used immunoSEQ multiplex PCR; TCRdb keeps in-frame clones, though not all of them. The sample consists of 150,000 to 200,000 clones, more than 75% of them appearing once. The CDR3 is 13 amino acids. Germline CDR1 and CDR2: LNHNV and YYDKDF (reference sequence). The V end was cut by 3 bases, the J end by 3 bases, with 7 bases between. The sequenced sample was PBMCs. J is TRBJ2-3 and V is TRBV15, with D possibly matching TRBD2 (5 bases). This receptor was taken from a man younger than 45 in good health and CMV-seropositive. CDR3 sequence: CATSSTGTDTQYF. CDR3 DNA: TGTGCCACCAGCAGCACGGGGACAGATACGCAGTATTTT.